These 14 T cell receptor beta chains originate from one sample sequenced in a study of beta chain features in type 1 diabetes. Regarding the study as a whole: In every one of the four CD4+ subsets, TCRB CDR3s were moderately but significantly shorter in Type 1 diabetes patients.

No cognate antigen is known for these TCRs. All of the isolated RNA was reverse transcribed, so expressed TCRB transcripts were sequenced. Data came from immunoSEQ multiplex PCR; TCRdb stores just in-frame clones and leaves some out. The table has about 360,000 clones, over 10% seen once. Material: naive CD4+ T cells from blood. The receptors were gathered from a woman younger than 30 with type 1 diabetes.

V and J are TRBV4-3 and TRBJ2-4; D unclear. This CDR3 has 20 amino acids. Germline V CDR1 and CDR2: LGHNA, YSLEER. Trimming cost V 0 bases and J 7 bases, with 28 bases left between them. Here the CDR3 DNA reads TGCGCCAGCAGCCAAGAGGCTAGTCCGCCCGAGTGGAGACCCTACAACATTCAGTACTTC. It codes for CASSQEASPPEWRPYNIQYF.

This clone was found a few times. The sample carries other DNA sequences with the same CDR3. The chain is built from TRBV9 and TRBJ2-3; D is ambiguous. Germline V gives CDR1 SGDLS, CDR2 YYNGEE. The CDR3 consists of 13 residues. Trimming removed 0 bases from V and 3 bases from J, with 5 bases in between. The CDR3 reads CASSVVGTDTQYF. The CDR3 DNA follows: TGTGCCAGCAGCGTAGTCGGGACAGATACGCAGTATTTT. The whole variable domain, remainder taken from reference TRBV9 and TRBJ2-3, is DSGVTQTPKHLITATGQRVTLRCSPRSGDLSVYWYQQSLDQGLQFLIQYYNGEERAKGNILERFSAQQFPDLHSELNLSSLELGDSALYFCASSVVGTDTQYFGPGTRLTVL.

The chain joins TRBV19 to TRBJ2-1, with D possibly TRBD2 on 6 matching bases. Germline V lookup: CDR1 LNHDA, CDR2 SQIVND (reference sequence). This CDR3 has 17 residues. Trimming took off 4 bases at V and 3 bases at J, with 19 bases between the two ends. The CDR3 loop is CASSSQPPGVLYNEQFF. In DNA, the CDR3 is TGTGCCAGTAGTAGCCAACCCCCGGGAGTCCTCTACAATGAGCAGTTCTTC.

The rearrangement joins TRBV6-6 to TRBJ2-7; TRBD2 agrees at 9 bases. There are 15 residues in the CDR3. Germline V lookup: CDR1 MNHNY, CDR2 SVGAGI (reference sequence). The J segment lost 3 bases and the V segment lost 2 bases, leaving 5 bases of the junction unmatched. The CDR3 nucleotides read TGTGCCAGCAGTTACGGGATAGCGGGAGTCTACGAGCAGTACTTC. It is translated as CASSYGIAGVYEQYF.

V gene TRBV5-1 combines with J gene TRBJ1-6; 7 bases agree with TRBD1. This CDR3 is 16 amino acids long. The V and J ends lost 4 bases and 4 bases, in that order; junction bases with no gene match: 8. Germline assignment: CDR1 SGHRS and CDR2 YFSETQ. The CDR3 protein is CASSSNRDSYNSPLHF. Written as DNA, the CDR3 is TGCGCCAGCAGCAGCAACCGGGACAGTTATAATTCACCCCTCCACTTT.

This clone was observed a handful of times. The CDR3 region is CASSLVGRERSNEQFF. The DNA for the CDR3 is TGTGCCAGCAGCTTAGTAGGGCGGGAGCGTTCTAATGAGCAGTTCTTC. The V call is TRBV7-9, the J call TRBJ2-1; 7 nucleotides agree with TRBD2. The germline gives CDR1 SEHNR, CDR2 FQNEAQ (reference sequence). The CDR3 contains 16 residues. V lost 1 base, J lost 7 bases, and 10 bases stayed unmatched.

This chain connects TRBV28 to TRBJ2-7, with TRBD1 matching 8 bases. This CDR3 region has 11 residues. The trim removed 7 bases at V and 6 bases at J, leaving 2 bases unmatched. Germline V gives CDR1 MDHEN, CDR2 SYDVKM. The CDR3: CASTDRAEQYF. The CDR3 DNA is TGTGCCAGCACGGACAGGGCCGAGCAGTACTTC.

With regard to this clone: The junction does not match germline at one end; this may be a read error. DNA of the CDR3: TGTGCCAGCACGGATGGGTCCCAGTTCACAGATACGCAATATTTT. Translating gives CASTDGSQFTDTQYF. The J gene is TRBJ2-3, the V gene TRBV11-2, with no clear D. The CDR3 is 15 amino acids. Germline V gene lookup returns CDR1 SGHAT and CDR2 FQNNGV.

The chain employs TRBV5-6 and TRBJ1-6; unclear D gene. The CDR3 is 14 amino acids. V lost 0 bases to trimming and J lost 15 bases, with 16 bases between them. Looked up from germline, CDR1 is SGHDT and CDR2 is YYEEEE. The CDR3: CASSLGPVVTGLHF. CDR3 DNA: TGTGCCAGCAGCTTGGGGCCAGTCGTGACTGGCCTCCACTTT.

The CDR3 loop is CASSQTGTAGYGYTF. The CDR3 DNA is TGCGCCAGCAGCCAAACCGGGACAGCAGGCTATGGCTACACCTTC. J is TRBJ1-2 and V is TRBV4-3; 7 bases map to TRBD1. The CDR3 is 15 amino acids. V trimming: 2 bases; J trimming: 4 bases; junction bases outside the gene matches: 7. From germline, CDR1 is LGHNA and CDR2 YSLEER.

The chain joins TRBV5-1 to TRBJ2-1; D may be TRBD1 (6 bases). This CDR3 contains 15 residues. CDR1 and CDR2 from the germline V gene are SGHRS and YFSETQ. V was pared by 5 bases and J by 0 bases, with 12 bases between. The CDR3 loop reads CASRRVGASYNEQFF. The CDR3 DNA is TGCGCCAGCAGACGGGTGGGGGCCTCCTACAATGAGCAGTTCTTC.

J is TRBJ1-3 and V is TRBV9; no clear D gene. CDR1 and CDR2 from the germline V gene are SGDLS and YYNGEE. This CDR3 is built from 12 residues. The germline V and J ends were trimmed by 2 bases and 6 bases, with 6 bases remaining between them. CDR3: CASSVRANTIYF. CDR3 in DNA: TGTGCCAGCAGCGTTCGAGCAAACACCATATATTTT.

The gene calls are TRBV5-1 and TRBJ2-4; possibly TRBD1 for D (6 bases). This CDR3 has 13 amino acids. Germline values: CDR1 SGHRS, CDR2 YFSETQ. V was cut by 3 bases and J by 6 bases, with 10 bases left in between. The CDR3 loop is CASSSGDGNIQYF. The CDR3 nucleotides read TGCGCCAGCAGCTCAGGGGATGGAAACATTCAGTACTTC.

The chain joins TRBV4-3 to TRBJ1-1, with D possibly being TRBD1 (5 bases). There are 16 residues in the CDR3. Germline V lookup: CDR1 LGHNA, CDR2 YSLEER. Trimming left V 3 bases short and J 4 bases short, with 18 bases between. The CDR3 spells CASSQGPTTGATEAFF. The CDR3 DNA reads TGCGCCAGCAGCCAGGGCCCTACAACAGGAGCCACTGAAGCTTTCTTT.